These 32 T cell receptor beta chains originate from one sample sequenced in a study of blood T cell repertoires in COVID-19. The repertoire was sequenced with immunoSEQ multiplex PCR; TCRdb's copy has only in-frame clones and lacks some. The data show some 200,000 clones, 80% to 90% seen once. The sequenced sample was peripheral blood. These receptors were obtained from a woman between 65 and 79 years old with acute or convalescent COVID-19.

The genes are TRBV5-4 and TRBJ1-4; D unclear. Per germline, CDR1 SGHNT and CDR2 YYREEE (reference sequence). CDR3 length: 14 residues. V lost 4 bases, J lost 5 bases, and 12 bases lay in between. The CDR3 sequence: CASSPGRANEKLFF. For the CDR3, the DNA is TGTGCCAGCAGCCCCGGGAGAGCAAATGAAAAACTGTTTTTT.

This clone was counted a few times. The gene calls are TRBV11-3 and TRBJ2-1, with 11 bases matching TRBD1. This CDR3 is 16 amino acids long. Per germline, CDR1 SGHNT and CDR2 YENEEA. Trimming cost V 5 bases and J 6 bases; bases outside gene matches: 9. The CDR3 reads CASSANSGTGGNEQFF. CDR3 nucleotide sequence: TGTGCCAGCAGCGCGAACTCCGGGACAGGGGGCAATGAGCAGTTCTTC.

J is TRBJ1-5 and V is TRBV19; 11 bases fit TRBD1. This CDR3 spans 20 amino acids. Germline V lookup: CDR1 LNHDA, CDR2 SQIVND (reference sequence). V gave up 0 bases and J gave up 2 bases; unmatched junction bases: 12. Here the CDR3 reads CASSIDRDRGGYGRNQPQHF. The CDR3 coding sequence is TGTGCCAGTAGTATAGACCGGGACAGGGGGGGGTATGGTCGCAATCAGCCCCAGCATTTT.

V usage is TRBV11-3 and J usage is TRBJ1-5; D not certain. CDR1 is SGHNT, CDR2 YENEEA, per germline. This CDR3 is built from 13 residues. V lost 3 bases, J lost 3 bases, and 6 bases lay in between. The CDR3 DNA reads TGTGCCAGCAGCTTCCAGTACAATCAGCCCCAGCATTTT. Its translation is CASSFQYNQPQHF.

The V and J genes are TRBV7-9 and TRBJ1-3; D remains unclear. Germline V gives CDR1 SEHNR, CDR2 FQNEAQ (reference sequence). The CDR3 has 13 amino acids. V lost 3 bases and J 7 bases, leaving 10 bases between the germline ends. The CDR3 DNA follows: TGTGCCAGCAGCTTCGACTCCACGAACACCATATATTTT. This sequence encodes CASSFDSTNTIYF.

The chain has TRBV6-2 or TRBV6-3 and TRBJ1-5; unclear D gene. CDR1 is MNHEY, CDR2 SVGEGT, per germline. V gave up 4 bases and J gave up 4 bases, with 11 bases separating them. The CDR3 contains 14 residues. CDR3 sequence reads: CASSLSTGNQPQHF. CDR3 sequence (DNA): TGTGCCAGCAGTTTGTCGACGGGGAATCAGCCCCAGCATTTT.

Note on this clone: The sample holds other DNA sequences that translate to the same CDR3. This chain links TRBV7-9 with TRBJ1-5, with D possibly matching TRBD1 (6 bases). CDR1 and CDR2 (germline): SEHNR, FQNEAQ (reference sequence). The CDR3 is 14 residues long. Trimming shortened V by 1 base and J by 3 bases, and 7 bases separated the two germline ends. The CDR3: CASSLVGANQPQHF. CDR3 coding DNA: TGTGCCAGCAGCTTAGTGGGGGCCAATCAGCCCCAGCATTTT. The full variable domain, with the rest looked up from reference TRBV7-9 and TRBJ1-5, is DTGVSQNPRHKITKRGQNVTFRCDPISEHNRLYWYRQTLGQGPEFLTYFQNEAQLEKSRLLSDRFSAERPKGSFSTLEIQRTEQGDSAMYLCASSLVGANQPQHFGDGTRLSIL.

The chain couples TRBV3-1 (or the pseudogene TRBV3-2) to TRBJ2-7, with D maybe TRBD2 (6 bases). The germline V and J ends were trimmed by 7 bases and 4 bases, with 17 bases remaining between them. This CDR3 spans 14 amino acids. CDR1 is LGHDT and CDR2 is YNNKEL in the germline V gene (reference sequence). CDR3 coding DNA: TGTGCCAGCACCCGGGCCAACGCGGGGTACGAGCAGTACTTC. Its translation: CASTRANAGYEQYF.

The CDR3 bases are TGTGCCAGCAGCCCCCAAGCGGGAAGAGAGACCCAGTACTTC. Protein sequence: CASSPQAGRETQYF. The chain joins TRBV3-1 (or the pseudogene TRBV3-2) to TRBJ2-5, with 7 bases matching TRBD2. Germline CDR1 and CDR2: LGHDT and YNNKEL (reference sequence). Unmatched junction bases numbered 6, after V lost 4 bases and J lost 4 bases. The CDR3 contains 14 residues.

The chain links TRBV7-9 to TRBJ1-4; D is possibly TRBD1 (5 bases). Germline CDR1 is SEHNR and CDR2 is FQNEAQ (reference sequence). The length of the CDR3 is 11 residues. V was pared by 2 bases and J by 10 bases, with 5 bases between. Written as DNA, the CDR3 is TGTGCCAGCAGCTTAACAGGAAAACTGTTTTTT. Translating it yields CASSLTGKLFF.

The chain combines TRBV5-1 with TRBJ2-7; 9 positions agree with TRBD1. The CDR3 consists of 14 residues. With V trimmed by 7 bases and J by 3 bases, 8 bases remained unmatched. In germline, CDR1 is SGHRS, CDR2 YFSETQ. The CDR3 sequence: CASRRGQGSYEQYF. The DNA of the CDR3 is TGCGCCAGCCGACGGGGACAGGGTAGCTACGAGCAGTACTTC.

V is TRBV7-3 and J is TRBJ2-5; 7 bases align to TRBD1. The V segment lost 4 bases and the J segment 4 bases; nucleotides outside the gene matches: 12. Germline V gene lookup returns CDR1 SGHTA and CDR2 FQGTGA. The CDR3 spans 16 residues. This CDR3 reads CASSSSSATGRETQYF. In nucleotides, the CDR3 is TGTGCCAGCAGCTCTTCCTCGGCGACAGGGAGAGAGACCCAGTACTTC.

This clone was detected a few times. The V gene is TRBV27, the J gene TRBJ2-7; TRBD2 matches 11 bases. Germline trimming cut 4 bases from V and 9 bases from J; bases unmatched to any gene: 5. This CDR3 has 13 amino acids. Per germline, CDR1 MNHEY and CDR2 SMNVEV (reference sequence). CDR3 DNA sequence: TGTGCCAGCAGTTCTAGCGGGAGGCCAACGCAGTACTTC. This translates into CASSSSGRPTQYF.

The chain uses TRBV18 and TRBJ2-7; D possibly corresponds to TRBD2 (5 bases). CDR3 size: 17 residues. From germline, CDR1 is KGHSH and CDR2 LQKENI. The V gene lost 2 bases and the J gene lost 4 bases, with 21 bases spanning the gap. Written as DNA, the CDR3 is TGTGCCAGCTCACCAAGCTTTGGAGACTCGGGAAGTTACGAGCAGTACTTC. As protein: CASSPSFGDSGSYEQYF.

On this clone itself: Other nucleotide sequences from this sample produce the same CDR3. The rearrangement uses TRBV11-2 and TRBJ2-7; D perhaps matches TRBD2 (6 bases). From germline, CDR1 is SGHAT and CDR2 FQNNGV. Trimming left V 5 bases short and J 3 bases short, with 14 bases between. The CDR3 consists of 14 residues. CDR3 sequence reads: CASSPPTGDYEQYF. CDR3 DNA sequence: TGTGCCAGCAGCCCGCCGACGGGGGACTACGAGCAGTACTTC.

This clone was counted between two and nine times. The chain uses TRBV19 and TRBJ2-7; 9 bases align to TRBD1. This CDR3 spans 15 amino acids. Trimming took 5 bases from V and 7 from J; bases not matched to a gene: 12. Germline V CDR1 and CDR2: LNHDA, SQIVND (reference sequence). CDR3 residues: CASSPNRGRILEQYF. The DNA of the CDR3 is TGTGCCAGTAGTCCAAACAGGGGGCGGATTTTGGAGCAGTACTTC.

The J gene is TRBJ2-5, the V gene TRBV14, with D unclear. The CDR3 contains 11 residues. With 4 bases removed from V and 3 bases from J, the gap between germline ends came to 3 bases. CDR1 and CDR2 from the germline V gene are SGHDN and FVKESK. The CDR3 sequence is CASSREETQYF. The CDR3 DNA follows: TGTGCCAGCAGCCGAGAAGAGACCCAGTACTTC. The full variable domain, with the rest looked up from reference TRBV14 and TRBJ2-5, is EAGVTQFPSHSVIEKGQTVTLRCDPISGHDNLYWYRRVMGKEIKFLLHFVKESKQDESGMPNNRFLAERTGGTYSTLKVQPAELEDSGVYFCASSREETQYFGPGTRLLVL.

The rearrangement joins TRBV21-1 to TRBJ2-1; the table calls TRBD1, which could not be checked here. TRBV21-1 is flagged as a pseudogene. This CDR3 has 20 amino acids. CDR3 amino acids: CASSKEEQAAQRDQDNEQFF. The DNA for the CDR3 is TGTGCCAGCAGCAAAGAAGAACAGGCAGCACAGAGAGATCAGGACAATGAGCAGTTCTTC.

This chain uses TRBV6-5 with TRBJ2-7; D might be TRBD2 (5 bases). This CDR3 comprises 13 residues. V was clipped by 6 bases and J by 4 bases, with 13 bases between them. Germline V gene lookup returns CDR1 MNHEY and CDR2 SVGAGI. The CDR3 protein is CASSQTRGYEQYF. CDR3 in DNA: TGTGCCAGCAGCCAAACACGGGGTTACGAGCAGTACTTC.

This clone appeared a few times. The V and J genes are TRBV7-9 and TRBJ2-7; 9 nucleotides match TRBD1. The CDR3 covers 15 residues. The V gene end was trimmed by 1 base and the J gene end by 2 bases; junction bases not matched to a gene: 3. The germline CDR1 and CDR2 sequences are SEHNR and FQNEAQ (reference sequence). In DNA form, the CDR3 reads TGTGCCAGCAGCTTAGGGACAGGGGTGACCTACGAGCAGTACTTC. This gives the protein CASSLGTGVTYEQYF.

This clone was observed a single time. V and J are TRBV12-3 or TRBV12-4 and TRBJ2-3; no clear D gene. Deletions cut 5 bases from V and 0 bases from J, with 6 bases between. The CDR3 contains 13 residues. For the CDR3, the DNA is TGTGCCAGCAGTCAGAGGAGCACAGATACGCAGTATTTT. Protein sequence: CASSQRSTDTQYF.

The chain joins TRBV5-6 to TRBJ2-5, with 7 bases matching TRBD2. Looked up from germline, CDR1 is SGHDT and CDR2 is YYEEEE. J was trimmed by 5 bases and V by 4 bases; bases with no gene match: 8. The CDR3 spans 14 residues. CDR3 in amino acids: CASSPWGGAETQYF. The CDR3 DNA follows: TGTGCCAGCAGCCCATGGGGAGGGGCGGAGACCCAGTACTTC. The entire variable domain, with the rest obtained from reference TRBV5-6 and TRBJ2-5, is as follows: DAGVTQSPTHLIKTRGQQVTLRCSPKSGHDTVSWYQQALGQGPQFIFQYYEEEERQRGNFPDRFSGHQFPNYSSELNVNALLLGDSALYLCASSPWGGAETQYFGPGTRLLVL.

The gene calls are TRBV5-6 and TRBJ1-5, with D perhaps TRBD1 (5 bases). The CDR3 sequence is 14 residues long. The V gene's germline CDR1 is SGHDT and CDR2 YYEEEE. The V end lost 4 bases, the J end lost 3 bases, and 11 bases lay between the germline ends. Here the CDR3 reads CASSPQGFNQPQHF. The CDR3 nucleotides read TGTGCCAGCAGCCCTCAGGGTTTCAATCAGCCCCAGCATTTT.

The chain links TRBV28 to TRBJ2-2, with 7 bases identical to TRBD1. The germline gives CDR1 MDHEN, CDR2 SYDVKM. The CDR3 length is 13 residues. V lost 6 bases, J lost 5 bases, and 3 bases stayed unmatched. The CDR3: CASRLQGTGELFF. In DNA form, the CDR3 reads TGTGCCAGCAGGCTACAGGGGACCGGGGAGCTGTTTTTT.

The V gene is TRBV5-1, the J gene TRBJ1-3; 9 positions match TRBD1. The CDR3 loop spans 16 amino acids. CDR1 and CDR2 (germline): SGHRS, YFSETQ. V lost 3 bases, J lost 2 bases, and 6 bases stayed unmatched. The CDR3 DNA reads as TGCGCCAGCAGCTACGGGACAGGGTTTCCTGGAAACACCATATATTTT. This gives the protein CASSYGTGFPGNTIYF.

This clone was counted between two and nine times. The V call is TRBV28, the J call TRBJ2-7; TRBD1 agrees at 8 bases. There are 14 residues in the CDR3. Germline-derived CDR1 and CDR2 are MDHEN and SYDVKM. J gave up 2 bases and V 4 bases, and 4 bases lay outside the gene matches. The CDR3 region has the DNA TGTGCCAGCAGTTCCCGGGACAGGACCTACGAGCAGTACTTC. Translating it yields CASSSRDRTYEQYF. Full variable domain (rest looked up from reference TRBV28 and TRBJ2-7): DVKVTQSSRYLVKRTGEKVFLECVQDMDHENMFWYRQDPGLGLRLIYFSYDVKMKEKGDIPEGYSVSREKKERFSLILESASTNQTSMYLCASSSRDRTYEQYFGPGTRLTVT.

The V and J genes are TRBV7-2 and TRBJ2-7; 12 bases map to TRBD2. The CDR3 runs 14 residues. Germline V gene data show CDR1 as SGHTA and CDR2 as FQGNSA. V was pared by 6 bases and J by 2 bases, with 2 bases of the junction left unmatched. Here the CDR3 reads CASSRLAGAYEQYF. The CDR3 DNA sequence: TGTGCCAGCAGTCGACTAGCGGGAGCCTACGAGCAGTACTTC.

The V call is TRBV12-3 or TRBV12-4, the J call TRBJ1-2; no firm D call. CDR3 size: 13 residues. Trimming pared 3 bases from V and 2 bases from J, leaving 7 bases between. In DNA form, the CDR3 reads TGTGCCAGCAGTTTGGCGGGGAACTATGGCTACACCTTC. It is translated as CASSLAGNYGYTF.

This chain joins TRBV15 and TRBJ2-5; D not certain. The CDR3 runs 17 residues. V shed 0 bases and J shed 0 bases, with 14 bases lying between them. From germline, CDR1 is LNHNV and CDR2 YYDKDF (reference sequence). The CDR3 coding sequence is TGTGCCACCAGCAGAGAGATAAGTACTTGGTACCAAGAGACCCAGTACTTC. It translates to CATSREISTWYQETQYF.

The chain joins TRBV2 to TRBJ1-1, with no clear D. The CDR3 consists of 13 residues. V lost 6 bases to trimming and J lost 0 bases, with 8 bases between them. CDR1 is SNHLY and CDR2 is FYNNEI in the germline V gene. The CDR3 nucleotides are TGTGCCAGCAGAATTAGCATGAACACTGAAGCTTTCTTT. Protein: CASRISMNTEAFF. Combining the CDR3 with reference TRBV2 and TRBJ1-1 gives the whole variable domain EPEVTQTPSHQVTQMGQEVILRCVPISNHLYFYWYRQILGQKVEFLVSFYNNEISEKSEIFDDQFSVERPDGSNFTLKIRSTKLEDSAMYFCASRISMNTEAFFGQGTRLTVV.

CDR3 loop: CASSPGQANQETQYF. For the CDR3, the DNA is TGTGCCAGCAGCCCGGGACAGGCGAACCAAGAGACCCAGTACTTC. The rearrangement uses TRBV5-5 and TRBJ2-5; 8 positions agree with TRBD1. Germline trimming cut 4 bases from V and 0 bases from J; bases unmatched to any gene: 5. CDR3 size: 15 residues. Germline V CDR1 and CDR2: SGHKS, YYEKEE (reference sequence).

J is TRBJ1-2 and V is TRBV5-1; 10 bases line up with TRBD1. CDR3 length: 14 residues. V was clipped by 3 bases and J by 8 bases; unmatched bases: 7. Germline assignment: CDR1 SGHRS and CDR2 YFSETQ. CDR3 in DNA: TGCGCCAGCAGCTCGATGACAGGGGGCGTAGGCTACACCTTC. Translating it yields CASSSMTGGVGYTF.